These 27 T cell receptor beta chains originate from one sample sequenced in a study of T-cell memory formation after mild COVID-19. TCRdb ran MiXCR on the 5' RACE reads and lists one entry per CDR3 protein. The data contain roughly 400,000 distinct CDR3 sequences, less than 25% of them singletons. The sequenced material came from PBMCs or a T cell subset sorted from them (not recorded which). All receptors come from an adult woman who had mild COVID-19 (a few samples of this study predate the infection). Cell type and time point are not known.

In this sample, this clonotype turned up a few times. The rearrangement links TRBV7-9 to TRBJ2-1; tentatively, D is TRBD1 (5 bases). V lost 4 bases and J lost 10, with 14 bases in between. The germline CDR1 and CDR2 sequences are SEHNR and FQNEAQ (reference sequence). CDR3 length equals 13 residues. The CDR3 protein is CASSSRQFGEQFF. CDR3 sequence (DNA): TGTGCCAGCAGCTCACGACAGTTCGGCGAGCAGTTCTTC.

J is TRBJ2-7 and V is TRBV29-1, with 9 bases lining up with TRBD1. The CDR3 totals 14 residues. CDR1 and CDR2 (germline): SQVTM, ANQGSEA. The J segment lost 3 bases and the V segment lost 1 base, leaving 4 bases of the junction unmatched. The CDR3 sequence is CSVEAGTGNYEQYF. The DNA for the CDR3 is TGCAGCGTTGAAGCCGGGACAGGGAACTACGAGCAGTACTTC.

The genes are TRBV11-3 and TRBJ1-1; 11 bases map to TRBD1. V lost 7 bases, J lost 7 bases, and 8 bases stayed unmatched. This CDR3 comprises 14 residues. Germline CDR1 reads SGHNT; CDR2 reads YENEEA. The CDR3 DNA is TGTGCCAGCATCCCGGGACAGGGGGGAATTGAAGCTTTCTTT. Its translation is CASIPGQGGIEAFF.

This chain connects TRBV5-1 to TRBJ1-2, with 10 bases that match TRBD1. With 3 bases clipped from V and 4 bases from J, the junction kept 6 bases outside the gene matches. Germline loops: CDR1 SGHRS, CDR2 YFSETQ. The CDR3 sequence is 15 residues long. DNA for the CDR3: TGCGCCAGCAGCTCAGGGACAGGGGTTATCTATGGCTACACCTTC. Translation gives CASSSGTGVIYGYTF.

The J gene is TRBJ1-1, the V gene TRBV30; D uncertain. The V and J ends lost 2 bases and 5 bases respectively, with 12 bases between them. This CDR3 contains 13 residues. Germline V lookup: CDR1 GTSNPN, CDR2 SVGIG (reference sequence). CDR3 bases: TGTGCCTGGAGTCTTCAAGGGCGGACTGAAGCTTTCTTT. It translates to CAWSLQGRTEAFF.

The chain recombines TRBV7-3 with TRBJ2-1; the D is unclear. Between the trimmed V and J ends, which lost 5 bases and 2 bases, there was a span of 10 bases. The CDR3 length is 14 residues. CDR1 is SGHTA and CDR2 is FQGTGA in the germline V gene. The CDR3 protein is CASSPRVAYNEQFF. Written as DNA, the CDR3 is TGTGCCAGCAGCCCTCGTGTAGCCTACAATGAGCAGTTCTTC.

This chain joins TRBV29-1 and TRBJ1-1; D gene ambiguous. The length of the CDR3 is 10 residues. Trimming took off 4 bases at V and 7 bases at J, with 7 bases between the two ends. The germline gives CDR1 SQVTM, CDR2 ANQGSEA. The CDR3 reads CSVVGREAFF. The CDR3 DNA is TGCAGCGTTGTTGGCCGTGAAGCTTTCTTT.

This sequence joins TRBV24-1 and TRBJ2-3; TRBD2 matches 9 bases. Germline trimming cut 1 base from V and 5 bases from J; bases unmatched to any gene: 6. The CDR3 spans 16 residues. Germline values: CDR1 KGHDR, CDR2 SFDVKD. This chain's CDR3 is CATSDLKREAGDTQYF. As DNA, the CDR3 is TGTGCCACCAGTGATTTAAAGCGGGAGGCGGGAGATACGCAGTATTTT.

This clonotype was seen only a few times. The CDR3 DNA reads as TGTGCCAGTAGTTTTGGACAGGAGGAGCAGTTCTTC. It codes for CASSFGQEEQFF. V is TRBV19 and J is TRBJ2-1; 7 bases map to TRBD1. The CDR3 has 12 residues. Trimming cost V 5 bases and J 10 bases; bases outside gene matches: 5. CDR1 LNHDA and CDR2 SQIVND come from the germline V gene (reference sequence).

There are a few counts of this clonotype. V is TRBV5-1 and J is TRBJ1-1, with D perhaps TRBD1 (6 bases). V was clipped by 3 bases and J by 1 base, with 16 bases between them. Germline V CDR1 and CDR2: SGHRS, YFSETQ. This CDR3 has 16 residues. The CDR3: CASSSRDTRRNTEAFF. CDR3 coding DNA: TGCGCCAGCAGCTCCCGGGACACCCGGAGGAACACTGAAGCTTTCTTT.

This clonotype was seen only a few times. The chain combines TRBV24-1 with TRBJ2-2; possibly TRBD2 for D (6 bases). Germline assignment: CDR1 KGHDR and CDR2 SFDVKD. The CDR3 consists of 12 residues. Trimming removed 9 bases at V and 3 bases at J, with 7 bases between. DNA of the CDR3: TGTGCCACCGGGACTCACACCGGGGAGCTGTTTTTT. This encodes CATGTHTGELFF.

J is TRBJ1-5 and V is TRBV12-3 or TRBV12-4; 7 nucleotides agree with TRBD1. V shed 6 bases, J shed 2 bases, and the junction held 10 bases outside the gene matches. The CDR3 runs to 16 residues. The CDR3 region is CASSSGGVIGNQPQHF. In nucleotides, the CDR3 is TGTGCCAGCAGCTCAGGGGGTGTTATTGGCAATCAGCCCCAGCATTTT.

This clonotype was counted only a few times. This chain uses TRBV7-9 with TRBJ2-7; no firm D call. Looked up from germline, CDR1 is SEHNR and CDR2 is FQNEAQ (reference sequence). V was trimmed by 5 bases and J by 4 bases, leaving 15 bases between them. There are 14 residues in the CDR3. This CDR3 is CASSPPRQFYEQYF. The CDR3 coding sequence is TGTGCCAGCAGCCCCCCCCGGCAATTTTACGAGCAGTACTTC.

This clonotype was observed a handful of times. The chain recombines TRBV5-1 with TRBJ1-6, with D perhaps TRBD1 (5 bases). The CDR3 covers 19 residues. The germline V and J ends were trimmed by 0 bases and 10 bases, with 26 bases remaining between them. Per the germline V gene, CDR1 is SGHRS and CDR2 is YFSETQ. The CDR3 is CASSLDPRVSPPNRSPLHF. CDR3 in DNA: TGCGCCAGCAGCTTGGACCCCAGGGTGTCTCCCCCCAATCGGTCACCCCTCCACTTT.

The chain has TRBV6-1 and TRBJ2-3; possible D gene TRBD2, 5 bases. The CDR3 has 15 residues. V lost 1 base to trimming and J lost 4 bases, with 12 bases between them. Germline CDR1 and CDR2: MNHNS and SASEGT. As DNA, the CDR3 is TGTGCCAGCAGTGAAGGGGGTCACGGGGCAGATACGCAGTATTTT. Translated, it gives CASSEGGHGADTQYF.

The CDR3 bases are TGTGCCAGCAGCTCACTAGCGGCCGGGGAGAATGAGCAGTTCTTC. Translation gives CASSSLAAGENEQFF. The chain carries TRBV7-3 and TRBJ2-1; 8 bases match TRBD2. Germline CDR1 reads SGHTA; CDR2 reads FQGTGA. Germline trimming cut 4 bases from V and 7 bases from J; bases unmatched to any gene: 9. The CDR3 totals 15 residues. The full variable domain, with the rest looked up from reference TRBV7-3 and TRBJ2-1, is GAGVSQTPSNKVTEKGKYVELRCDPISGHTALYWYRQSLGQGPEFLIYFQGTGAADDSGLPNDRFFAVRPEGSVSTLKIQRTERGDSAVYLCASSSLAAGENEQFFGPGTRLTVL.

This clonotype came up a few times. CDR3 region: CASSLGGATGKSYEQYF. For the CDR3, the DNA is TGCGCCAGCAGCTTGGGGGGTGCTACAGGGAAATCCTACGAGCAGTACTTC. The chain is built from TRBV5-1 and TRBJ2-7; possibly TRBD1 for D (6 bases). CDR1 and CDR2 (germline): SGHRS, YFSETQ. The length of the CDR3 is 17 residues. Trimming took 0 bases from V and 1 from J, leaving 17 bases between them. Supplemented by reference TRBV5-1 and TRBJ2-7, the full variable domain reads KAGVTQTPRYLIKTRGQQVTLSCSPISGHRSVSWYQQTPGQGLQFLFEYFSETQRNKGNFPGRFSGRQFSNSRSEMNVSTLELGDSALYLCASSLGGATGKSYEQYFGPGTRLTVT.

CDR3 in DNA: TGTGCCATCAGCCCGGGAGTTGGGGGAAACACCATATATTTT. Translating gives CAISPGVGGNTIYF. The chain employs TRBV10-3 and TRBJ1-3; D gene unclear. CDR3 length: 14 amino acids. V shed 6 bases and J shed 4 bases, with 13 bases lying between them. Germline CDR1 is ENHRY and CDR2 is SYGVKD.

This clonotype was found once. The chain is built from TRBV7-3 and TRBJ2-2; 15 bases align to TRBD2. Germline values: CDR1 SGHTA, CDR2 FQGTGA. Trimming took 3 bases from V and 0 from J; bases not matched to a gene: 8. The length of the CDR3 is 20 residues. The CDR3 region is CASSFQGLAGGPPNTGELFF. The DNA for the CDR3 is TGTGCCAGCAGCTTCCAGGGACTAGCGGGAGGCCCCCCGAACACCGGGGAGCTGTTTTTT.

V and J are TRBV18 and TRBJ2-3, with D perhaps TRBD2 (5 bases). Germline values: CDR1 KGHSH, CDR2 LQKENI. V was shortened by 3 bases and J by 0 bases, with 10 bases between the two germline ends. The CDR3 is made up of 15 amino acids. The CDR3 loop is CASSPDYQSTDTQYF. CDR3 sequence (DNA): TGTGCCAGCTCACCCGACTACCAGAGCACAGATACGCAGTATTTT.

Ten or more counts support this clonotype. The chain's CDR3 is CASSLEGTEAFF. Written as DNA, the CDR3 is TGCGCCAGCAGCTTGGAGGGCACTGAAGCTTTCTTT. This sequence joins TRBV5-1 and TRBJ1-1; no clear D. This CDR3 is built from 12 residues. Trimming left V 0 bases short and J 4 bases short, with 4 bases between. In germline, CDR1 is SGHRS, CDR2 YFSETQ.

This chain uses TRBV29-1 with TRBJ1-1; TRBD1 matches 7 bases. This CDR3 has 12 residues. Losses at the gene ends were 4 bases for V and 10 bases for J; bases not matched to a gene: 9. Germline V gene sequence: CDR1 SQVTM, CDR2 ANQGSEA. In nucleotides, the CDR3 is TGCAGCGTTGTTAGGGGGAACAGGGGAGCTTTCTTT. It codes for CSVVRGNRGAFF.

The chain uses TRBV6-6 and TRBJ2-7, with D perhaps TRBD2 (5 bases). Per germline, CDR1 MNHNY and CDR2 SVGAGI (reference sequence). The CDR3 consists of 14 residues. The V end lost 6 bases, the J end lost 4 bases, and 16 bases lay between the germline ends. CDR3 DNA sequence: TGTGCCAGCAGCTACCAGCGGCCACCTTACGAGCAGTACTTC. This gives the protein CASSYQRPPYEQYF.

This clonotype was counted a few times. This chain uses TRBV12-3 or TRBV12-4 with TRBJ1-1; possible D gene TRBD1, 6 bases. V lost 8 bases, J lost 3 bases, and 13 bases lay in between. CDR3 length equals 13 residues. CDR3 region: CASLGGKYTEAFF. The CDR3 coding sequence is TGTGCCAGCCTCGGGGGCAAGTACACTGAAGCTTTCTTT.

Only a few counts were recorded for this clonotype. The V gene is TRBV24-1, the J gene TRBJ2-5; D unclear. The germline gives CDR1 KGHDR, CDR2 SFDVKD. This CDR3 comprises 12 residues. The V end was cut by 0 bases, the J end by 4 bases, with 2 bases between. CDR3 loop: CATSDLLETQYF. Written as DNA, the CDR3 is TGTGCCACCAGTGATTTGTTAGAGACCCAGTACTTC.

V usage is TRBV20-1 and J usage is TRBJ2-1; possible D gene TRBD1, 5 bases. Trimming pared 4 bases from V and 8 bases from J, leaving 18 bases between. The CDR3 runs to 14 residues. Germline-derived CDR1 and CDR2 are DFQATT and SNEGSKA (reference sequence). As DNA, the CDR3 is TGCAGTGCTACCCAATATTCGACAGTCGATGAGCAGTTCTTC. Amino acid sequence: CSATQYSTVDEQFF.

This clonotype appeared a few times. The rearrangement links TRBV14 to TRBJ1-4; D remains unclear. This CDR3 is 13 amino acids long. The V end lost 4 bases, the J end lost 8 bases, and 11 bases lay between the germline ends. Germline V gene sequence: CDR1 SGHDN, CDR2 FVKESK. The CDR3, as DNA: TGTGCCAGCAGCCCCCGCCAGGTCGAAAAACTGTTTTTT. Its protein is CASSPRQVEKLFF. The entire variable domain, with the rest obtained from reference TRBV14 and TRBJ1-4, is as follows: EAGVTQFPSHSVIEKGQTVTLRCDPISGHDNLYWYRRVMGKEIKFLLHFVKESKQDESGMPNNRFLAERTGGTYSTLKVQPAELEDSGVYFCASSPRQVEKLFFGSGTQLSVL.